This T cell receptor (beta chain) was recorded in a study of T cells after yellow fever vaccination. As for the study in general: The SMART-Seq v4 Ultra Low Input method served to prepare the low-cell-number fractions. Study-wide results and caveats: Although the secondary response was weaker, it peaked faster, at day 5 versus 15. Primary-vaccination clones mostly resurfaced post-booster (96% CD4, approximately 90% CD8).

Template switching with 5'RACE generated the TCR cDNA and added a universal primer site and UMIs. TCRdb re-analysed the 5' RACE reads in MiXCR, keeping a single row per CDR3 protein. The sample shows around 600,000 distinct CDR3 sequences, 12% of them seen only once. Trimming took 5 bases from V and 3 from J, leaving 17 bases between them. Germline loops: CDR1 WSHSY, CDR2 SAAADI. This CDR3 contains 15 residues. The sample holds a few counts of this clonotype. Its specificity is unknown. Sequencing used PBMCs, obtained on the day of the yellow fever booster vaccination. The genes are TRBV10-2 and TRBJ2-7; D gene uncertain. The receptor was derived from a man aged 30-40 years who received the YFV17D yellow fever vaccine. The CDR3 bases are TGCGCCAGCAGTACCTATAGTCCCTCTTACTACGAGCAGTACTTC. As protein: CASSTYSPSYYEQYF.